These 7 T cell receptor beta chains were all obtained from the same sample, sequenced in a study of identical twins. MiXCR, applied by TCRdb to the 5' RACE reads, yields one record per CDR3 protein. The sample consists of about 220,000 distinct CDR3 sequences, around 8.1% of them appearing once. The sample was also linked to a second study, of yellow fever vaccine responses in identical twins.

The sequencing sample was made of memory (CD45RO+) T cells sorted from blood. These receptors came from a woman aged 18-29 years in good health.

CDR3 DNA sequence: TGCAGCGTTGGATTTAGGGGGGATGCAGATACGCAGTATTTT. Translating gives CSVGFRGDADTQYF. This chain uses TRBV29-1 with TRBJ2-3; D tentatively fits TRBD1 or TRBD2 (6 bases each). Germline V gene data show CDR1 as SQVTM and CDR2 as ANQGSEA. Trimming stripped 4 bases from V and 4 bases from J, with 15 bases between. CDR3 length equals 14 residues.

The V and J genes are TRBV4-2 and TRBJ2-6; D is uncertain. There are 16 residues in the CDR3. V gave up 1 base and J gave up 0 bases, with 7 bases separating them. The V gene's germline CDR1 is LGHNA and CDR2 YNFKEQ. In nucleotides, the CDR3 is TGTGCCAGCAGCCAAGGACCGAGCTCTGGGGCCAACGTCCTGACTTTC. Protein sequence: CASSQGPSSGANVLTF.

The chain joins TRBV19 to TRBJ2-1; no clear D. From germline, CDR1 is LNHDA and CDR2 SQIVND (reference sequence). V gave up 1 base and J gave up 10 bases, with 5 bases separating them. There are 11 residues in the CDR3. The CDR3 region has the DNA TGTGCCAGTAGTATAGGACCAGAGCAGTTCTTC. The encoded protein is CASSIGPEQFF. The whole variable domain, remainder taken from reference TRBV19 and TRBJ2-1, is DGGITQSPKYLFRKEGQNVTLSCEQNLNHDAMYWYRQDPGQGLRLIYYSQIVNDFQKGDIAEGYSVSREKKESFPLTVTSAQKNPTAFYLCASSIGPEQFFGPGTRLTVL.

The chain has TRBV7-8 and TRBJ1-4; D might be TRBD1 (5 bases). Germline V gives CDR1 SGHVS, CDR2 FQNEAQ. Trimming removed 1 base at V and 8 bases at J, with 17 bases between. The CDR3 contains 16 residues. The CDR3 spells CASSLVIGGEREKLFF. CDR3 nucleotides: TGTGCCAGCAGCTTAGTAATTGGGGGAGAAAGGGAAAAACTGTTTTTT. Full variable domain (missing parts from reference TRBV7-8 and TRBJ1-4): GAGVSQSPRYKVAKRGQDVALRCDPISGHVSLFWYQQALGQGPEFLTYFQNEAQLDKSGLPSDRFFAERPEGSVSTLKIQRTQQEDSAVYLCASSLVIGGEREKLFFGSGTQLSVL.

A few counts support this clonotype. V gene TRBV20-1 combines with J gene TRBJ2-3; TRBD1 or TRBD2 may be the D gene (5 bases each). Trimming left V 6 bases short and J 2 bases short, with 18 bases between. The length of the CDR3 is 15 residues. CDR1 is DFQATT and CDR2 is SNEGSKA in the germline V gene (reference sequence). The CDR3 bases are TGCAGTGCGAATCACCCGGGACGAAACACAGATACGCAGTATTTT. Translated, it gives CSANHPGRNTDTQYF.

This clonotype was observed a few times. J is TRBJ1-2 and V is TRBV20-1; D is uncertain. Trimming took 2 bases from V and 0 from J, leaving 16 bases between them. The CDR3 runs to 16 residues. The germline CDR1 and CDR2 sequences are DFQATT and SNEGSKA (reference sequence). CDR3 nucleotide sequence: TGCAGTGCTAGACTCCCGGCAGGCCAATCTAACTATGGCTACACCTTC. Residues: CSARLPAGQSNYGYTF.

This clonotype has at least ten counts. The chain combines TRBV5-1 with TRBJ1-5, with 7 bases matching TRBD1. This CDR3 is built from 15 residues. CDR1 is SGHRS and CDR2 is YFSETQ in the germline V gene. V lost 4 bases and J lost 2; bases outside the gene matches: 6. CDR3 residues: CASSKSTGGNQPQHF. CDR3 DNA sequence: TGCGCCAGCAGCAAATCAACAGGGGGCAATCAGCCCCAGCATTTT.